This entry features one T cell receptor (beta chain) sequence. Its antigen is currently not known. Per-nucleotide qualities are absent, and no much larger clonotype sits a single base away. TCRbeta CDR3 regions were amplified from genomic DNA by means of the immunoSEQ Assay, a bias-controlled multiplex PCR. Per the authors' processing: Nucleated cell counts per sample were estimated from amplification of reference gene primers within the assay. To quantify the absolute abundance of each unique TCRbeta CDR3 rearrangement, sequence reads were collapsed and filtered. For each sample, productive Simpson clonality was calculated as the square root of Simpson's diversity index across productive rearrangements. TCRdb limited this immuneACCESS table to in-frame rearrangements with V and J called. A share of clones is missing; checked studies link under half to unresolved V genes, and the rest is unexplained. V, J and clone size derive from that table, while D and trimming were established from the DNA sequence. Counted in this sample were approximately 380,000 clones; 85% of them appeared once. The biggest ten clones account for approximately 3.6% of the sample.

The CDR3 holds 14 amino acids from the cysteine to the phenylalanine. Of all the DNA, just the CDR3 is kept, 42 bases in frame from base 1. Looking up the germline V gene (reference sequence) yields CDR1 WNHNN and CDR2 SYGVQD. Germline trimming: 5 bases from V, 3 bases from J; junction bases outside gene matches: 7. Whole blood was collected in K2EDTA tubes by collaborating institutions according to the institutions' own protocols. Collaborator samples were shipped for TCRbeta analysis as frozen whole blood, isolated PBMCs, or DNA extracted from either sample type. These data originate in a study of blood T cell repertoires in COVID-19 (dated by TCRdb to the early 2020s). Regarding the complete study: Samples from collaborators originated in the United States, Italy and Spain and spanned both the acute and convalescent phases of COVID-19. The material from the prospective study consisted of cDNA or gDNA derived from T cells, B-cell-depleted T cells, or PBMCs. Subjects who had been exposed to COVID-19, were actively infected with it, or had recovered from it provided the deeply sampled blood TCRbeta repertoires that made up the dataset. The repertoires were released in a freely available public database intended as a resource for research on the immune response to SARS-CoV-2. The samples were drawn from two sources: the first 160 participants of the ongoing ImmuneRACE study, and 1,000 to 1,500 subjects contributed by 6 global collaborators. Sample metadata almost always included a de-identified subject ID, COVID-19 status, age in years and sex. HLA class I and class II types, where available, came from metadata supplied by the sample provider rather than from assay-based typing. What the study reported, not specific to this receptor: The quantity of clinical and demographic metadata differed by source and by participant and was supplied without curation.

The sequence links TRBV10-1 to TRBJ2-7; a stretch of 7 junction bases matches TRBD1. Sequencing input: peripheral blood. This receptor was identified in a woman aged 18-29 years with acute or convalescent COVID-19. The CDR3 protein is CASSRAGGNYEQYF. Here is the DNA: TGCGCCAGCAGTCGGGCAGGGGGAAACTACGAGCAGTACTTC.